This T cell receptor beta chain was sequenced for a study of blood T cell repertoires in COVID-19. About the study: Some COVID-19 samples were acute and others convalescent; all came from the United States, Italy and Spain. T cells, B-cell-depleted T cells, or PBMCs supplied cDNA or gDNA.

How the authors handled the data: How many nucleated cells were present was estimated from reference gene primer amplification. Profiling relied on immunoSEQ multiplex PCR, and the TCRdb table lists in-frame clones only, not all of them. For V, J and clone size, that table is used; D and trimming come from the DNA. Of about 79,000 clones listed, roughly 90% are singletons. The specimen was peripheral blood. This sequence originates from a man in his fifties or sixties with active COVID-19.

CDR3 protein: CASSLGHRREQYF. The CDR3 DNA is TGTGCCAGCAGTCTAGGACACCGCCGGGAGCAGTACTTC. V is TRBV28 and J is TRBJ2-7, with a weak D call TRBD1 (5 bases). Germline V lookup: CDR1 MDHEN, CDR2 SYDVKM. V lost 5 bases, J lost 7 bases, and 15 bases lay in between. The CDR3 loop spans 13 amino acids. The full variable domain, completed using reference TRBV28 and TRBJ2-7, is DVKVTQSSRYLVKRTGEKVFLECVQDMDHENMFWYRQDPGLGLRLIYFSYDVKMKEKGDIPEGYSVSREKKERFSLILESASTNQTSMYLCASSLGHRREQYFGPGTRLTVT.